The next 14 T cell receptor beta chains were all read from a single sample in a study of CD8+CD57+ T cells in acquired aplastic anemia. Genomic DNA constituted the template upon which TCR beta VDJ and CDR3 profiling was performed. TCRdb recomputed calls from the reads with MiXCR, one row per CDR3 protein. The table has 200,000 to 250,000 distinct CDR3 sequences, approximately 35% seen once; the top ten hold more than 0.95%. The sequenced sample consisted of sorted CD4+, CD8+, or CD8+CD57+ T cells (not recorded which) from PBMCs. The source is a human donor in good health, serving as a control.

The chain employs TRBV7-9 and TRBJ2-1, with 9 bases fitting TRBD2. With 6 bases clipped from V and 6 bases from J, the junction kept 3 bases outside the gene matches. CDR3 length: 13 amino acids. Germline lookup yields CDR1 SEHNR and CDR2 FQNEAQ (reference sequence). In DNA, the CDR3 is TGTGCCAGCAGGCGGGGGGGTGTCAATGAGCAGTTCTTC. This sequence encodes CASRRGGVNEQFF.

This clonotype was seen more than once but under ten times. This may be a read error, as it is one base from a much larger clone. V usage is TRBV19 and J usage is TRBJ1-2; D gene uncertain. Trimming left V 4 bases short and J 8 bases short, with 11 bases between. In germline, CDR1 is LNHDA, CDR2 SQIVND (reference sequence). CDR3 length equals 12 residues. The CDR3 here is CASSTSGYGYTF. Written as DNA, the CDR3 is TGTGCCAGTAGTACATCGGGGTACGGCTACACCTTC. Full variable domain (remainder filled in from reference TRBV19 and TRBJ1-2): DGGITQSPKYLFRKEGQNVTLSCEQNLNHDAMYWYRQDPGQGLRLIYYSQIVNDFQKGDIAEGYSVSREKKESFPLTVTSAQKNPTAFYLCASSTSGYGYTFGSGTRLTVV.

V usage is TRBV29-1 and J usage is TRBJ1-2; TRBD1 matches at 9 bases. This CDR3 is 11 amino acids long. V shed 6 bases and J 8 bases; nucleotides not matched to a gene: 4. Germline V CDR1 and CDR2: SQVTM, ANQGSEA. In DNA, the CDR3 is TGCAGCGTCGGACAGGGGCGAGGCTACACCTTC. It specifies CSVGQGRGYTF. The entire variable domain, with the rest obtained from reference TRBV29-1 and TRBJ1-2, is as follows: SAVISQKPSRDICQRGTSLTIQCQVDSQVTMMFWYRQQPGQSLTLIATANQGSEATYESGFVIDKFPISRPNLTFSTLTVSNMSPEDSSIYLCSVGQGRGYTFGSGTRLTVV.

This clonotype appeared many times. The genes are TRBV7-2 and TRBJ2-5; D gene unclear. V was shortened by 4 bases and J by 5 bases, with 8 bases between the two germline ends. The CDR3 length is 12 residues. The germline V gene encodes CDR1 SGHTA and CDR2 FQGNSA. In nucleotides, the CDR3 is TGTGCCAGCAGCTCATATGGGGAGACCCAGTACTTC. This sequence encodes CASSSYGETQYF.

The rearrangement links TRBV7-2 to TRBJ1-2, with D hard to call. Germline values: CDR1 SGHTA, CDR2 FQGNSA. Deletions cut 9 bases from V and 2 bases from J, with 13 bases between. This CDR3 is 13 amino acids long. The CDR3 loop reads CASSIKSNYGYTF. The CDR3 nucleotides are TGTGCCAGTAGTATAAAGTCCAACTATGGCTACACCTTC.

This clonotype showed up just a few times. The V call is TRBV11-2, the J call TRBJ1-1; 7 bases map to TRBD1. Germline CDR1 is SGHAT and CDR2 is FQNNGV. This CDR3 region has 14 residues. J gave up 5 bases and V 4 bases, and 7 bases lay outside the gene matches. The CDR3 nucleotides are TGTGCCAGCAGCTCTCGACAGGGTCAAACTGAAGCTTTCTTT. Amino acid sequence: CASSSRQGQTEAFF.

The chain recombines TRBV11-1 with TRBJ2-7; 7 bases map to TRBD2. The CDR3 is 18 residues long. V was clipped by 2 bases and J by 4 bases; unmatched bases: 17. Germline V gene lookup returns CDR1 SGHAT and CDR2 FQDESV (reference sequence). The CDR3 DNA sequence: TGTGCCAGCAGCTTAAAAGTCCCCCCCCTAGCGGTTAGATACGAGCAGTACTTC. Encoded protein: CASSLKVPPLAVRYEQYF.

V usage is TRBV24-1 and J usage is TRBJ2-7; TRBD1 matches 10 bases. The CDR3 contains 16 residues. Germline loops: CDR1 KGHDR, CDR2 SFDVKD. V trimming: 8 bases; J trimming: 1 base; junction bases outside the gene matches: 10. In DNA form, the CDR3 reads TGTGCCACCAAGGGACAGGGGTCCCATTTTTCCTACGAGCAGTACTTC. The encoded protein is CATKGQGSHFSYEQYF.

This clonotype was recorded at least ten times. The V and J genes are TRBV25-1 and TRBJ2-4; D ambiguous. The CDR3 loop spans 14 amino acids. The V end was cut by 5 bases, the J end by 3 bases, with 11 bases between. Germline V CDR1 and CDR2: MGHDK, SYGVNS. CDR3 region: CASSHADGKNIQYF. Written as DNA, the CDR3 is TGTGCCAGCAGTCACGCGGACGGCAAAAACATTCAGTACTTC. The variable domain in full, with the rest retrieved from reference TRBV25-1 and TRBJ2-4, is EADIYQTPRYLVIGTGKKITLECSQTMGHDKMYWYQQDPGMELHLIHYSYGVNSTEKGDLSSESTVSRIRTEHFPLTLESARPSHTSQYLCASSHADGKNIQYFGAGTRLSVL.

This clonotype was detected only a few times. The rearrangement joins TRBV6-2 or TRBV6-3 to TRBJ2-7, with 9 bases that match TRBD2. Germline lookup yields CDR1 MNHEY and CDR2 SVGEGT. This CDR3 is built from 13 residues. Trimming cost V 7 bases and J 6 bases; bases outside gene matches: 7. CDR3 loop: CASKASGTREQYF. The CDR3 coding sequence is TGTGCCAGCAAGGCTAGCGGGACGCGCGAGCAGTACTTC.

The chain employs TRBV5-1 and TRBJ2-5, with 7 bases identical to TRBD1. Germline trimming cut 7 bases from V and 5 bases from J; bases unmatched to any gene: 8. This CDR3 region has 13 residues. The germline V gene has CDR1 SGHRS and CDR2 YFSETQ. The chain's CDR3 is CASGRQGAETQYF. The CDR3 DNA is TGCGCCAGCGGCAGACAGGGAGCCGAGACCCAGTACTTC.

Concerning this clonotype itself: This could be a read error, since a much larger clone is one nucleotide away. The rearrangement links TRBV20-1 to TRBJ2-7; 11 positions match TRBD1. The CDR3 extends over 13 amino acids. Germline V gives CDR1 DFQATT, CDR2 SNEGSKA (reference sequence). V trimming: 6 bases; J trimming: 2 bases; junction bases outside the gene matches: 3. The CDR3 loop is CSARGQGAYEQYF. As DNA, the CDR3 is TGCAGTGCCCGGGGACAGGGGGCCTACGAGCAGTACTTC.

The chain links TRBV5-1 to TRBJ1-1; D might be TRBD1 (6 bases). The CDR3 runs to 16 residues. With 3 bases removed from V and 4 bases from J, the gap between germline ends came to 19 bases. Per the germline V gene, CDR1 is SGHRS and CDR2 is YFSETQ. The CDR3 spells CASSSFPGGQGTEAFF. DNA for the CDR3: TGCGCCAGCAGCTCCTTCCCCGGGGGGCAGGGCACTGAAGCTTTCTTT. Full variable domain (rest looked up from reference TRBV5-1 and TRBJ1-1): KAGVTQTPRYLIKTRGQQVTLSCSPISGHRSVSWYQQTPGQGLQFLFEYFSETQRNKGNFPGRFSGRQFSNSRSEMNVSTLELGDSALYLCASSSFPGGQGTEAFFGQGTRLTVV.

Details on this clonotype: Given a much more abundant clone one base away, this may be a read error. The rearrangement links TRBV2 to TRBJ2-1, with TRBD2 matching over 9 bases. The CDR3 runs 14 residues. Trimming at V came to 6 bases and at J to 4 bases, leaving 4 bases not matched to a gene. Germline V gene data show CDR1 as SNHLY and CDR2 as FYNNEI. The DNA of the CDR3 is TGTGCCAGCAGCTTAAGCGGGGGGTACAATGAGCAGTTCTTC. Translating gives CASSLSGGYNEQFF. Filled out from reference TRBV2 and TRBJ2-1, the complete variable domain reads EPEVTQTPSHQVTQMGQEVILRCVPISNHLYFYWYRQILGQKVEFLVSFYNNEISEKSEIFDDQFSVERPDGSNFTLKIRSTKLEDSAMYFCASSLSGGYNEQFFGPGTRLTVL.